The 3 T cell receptor beta chains reported below all come from one sample, sequenced in a study of blood T cell repertoires in COVID-19. Measured with immunoSEQ multiplex PCR; TCRdb has only the in-frame clones, and not every one. The sample has 100,000 to 120,000 clones, 80% to 85% seen once; the top ten hold 30% to 45%. The material sequenced was peripheral blood. The receptor source for this set is an elderly man with acute or convalescent COVID-19.

This chain links TRBV3-1 (or the pseudogene TRBV3-2) with TRBJ2-1; 11 bases match TRBD2. Germline CDR1 reads LGHDT; CDR2 reads YNNKEL (reference sequence). There are 17 residues in the CDR3. The trim removed 2 bases at V and 3 bases at J, leaving 6 bases unmatched. CDR3 sequence (DNA): TGTGCCAGCAGCCAATCCGAACTAGCGGGAGACTACAATGAGCAGTTCTTC. It codes for CASSQSELAGDYNEQFF.

The V call is TRBV6-2 or TRBV6-3, the J call TRBJ2-4; no clear D gene. The CDR3 loop spans 13 amino acids. Trimming stripped 2 bases from V and 6 bases from J, with 8 bases between. Germline values: CDR1 MNHEY, CDR2 SVGEGT. In DNA form, the CDR3 reads TGTGCCAGCAGTTACGCCAGTCGAAACATTCAGTACTTC. Translated: CASSYASRNIQYF.

The rearrangement links TRBV5-1 to TRBJ2-3; 8 nucleotides align to TRBD1. The J segment lost 4 bases and the V segment lost 5 bases, leaving 6 bases of the junction unmatched. Germline-derived CDR1 and CDR2 are SGHRS and YFSETQ. The CDR3 spans 14 residues. The CDR3 sequence is CASRGQTGADTQYF. The CDR3 DNA reads as TGCGCCAGCAGGGGACAGACAGGGGCAGATACGCAGTATTTT.